This T cell receptor (beta chain) was obtained from a study of metastatic and nonmetastatic thyroid tumors. TCRdb re-called the PCR reads through MiXCR. The sample includes 25,000 to 40,000 clones, about 21% seen only once; the top ten take around 21%. Thyroid surgery had not been preceded by any treatment in any patient. The V gene's germline CDR1 is LGHDT and CDR2 YNNKEL (reference sequence). V was clipped by 0 bases and J by 6 bases, with 2 bases between them. The CDR3 has 11 residues. This sequence joins TRBV3-1 and TRBJ1-1; D is ambiguous. This TCR came from a female donor with papillary thyroid cancer or a benign thyroid nodule (not recorded which). Some clones in this sample may be carry-over from other donors' samples. What was sequenced was blood. CDR3 coding DNA: TGTGCCAGCAGCCAAGACGCTGAAGCTTTCTTT. This translates into CASSQDAEAFF.